These T cell receptor beta chains were read from a single sample in a study of T cell clusters in autoimmune cytopenias. From the multiplex PCR reads, TCRdb lists one entry per CDR3 protein and no DNA. In total, the table holds 5,000 to 6,000 distinct CDR3 sequences. The specimen was peripheral blood. These receptors came from a human donor with an autoimmune cytopenia or autoimmune hepatitis (not recorded which). Both conserved end residues are part of each CDR3. Rows give clone size only sometimes, using once, few, many, or a class for an expanded clone.

V	J	size	CDR3
TRBV20-1	TRBJ2-3	medium-sized	CSARDSRSDGHTDTQYF
TRBV20-1	TRBJ1-2	NA	CSASPGAYGYTF
TRBV20-1	TRBJ2-3	medium-sized	CSANSKYSLYTQYF
TRBV7-9	TRBJ1-1	NA	CASSPRDRGTEAFF
TRBV10-3	TRBJ1-2	medium-sized	CAIASTGGYTF
TRBV20-1	TRBJ1-2	medium-sized	CSASVAGSYGYTF
TRBV20-1	TRBJ2-1	NA	CSANPRAKNEQFF
TRBV19	TRBJ1-5	medium-sized	CASRRDRAGNQPQHF
TRBV20-1	TRBJ2-5	medium-sized	CSAKEQGAQTQYF
TRBV20-1	TRBJ1-1	medium-sized	CSARITNTEAFF
TRBV7-2	TRBJ2-7	medium-sized	CASSLTGGFTYEQYF
TRBV7-2	TRBJ2-1	medium-sized	CASSLAPAGAYNEQFF
TRBV12-3/TRBV12-4	TRBJ1-2	NA	CASNRQGAGYGYTF
TRBV14	TRBJ2-1	NA	CASSQGDRPYNEQFF
TRBV19	TRBJ2-7	medium-sized	CASIPTSGGPYEQYF
TRBV29-1	TRBJ2-7	medium-sized	CSAGTASYEQYF
TRBV6-1	TRBJ1-2	medium-sized	CASSEWGPGGGYGYTF
TRBV6-5	TRBJ1-6	medium-sized	CASSFRGGDNSPLHF
TRBV5-4	TRBJ1-6	medium-sized	CASSSRQDSPLHF
TRBV20-1	TRBJ1-2	NA	CSARDTRTGANYGYTF
TRBV5-1	TRBJ1-1	NA	CASSSTAGNTEAFF
TRBV7-2	TRBJ2-7	medium-sized	CASSQEVGEQYF
TRBV11-2	TRBJ2-1	medium-sized	CASRKLRGPAAHEQFF
TRBV6-5	TRBJ1-3	medium-sized	CASSTTTGSRNTIYF
TRBV19	TRBJ1-2	medium-sized	CASTPPASRGPRYTF
TRBV29-1	TRBJ2-2	medium-sized	CSVGGLAGLNTGELFF
TRBV7-2	TRBJ2-7	medium-sized	CASDPGQGVWNEQYF
TRBV5-4	TRBJ1-1	large	CASRPGTGVEAFF
TRBV20-1	TRBJ1-1	medium-sized	CSASRDSNTEAFF
TRBV19	TRBJ1-4	NA	CASSMGQRNNEKLFF
TRBV7-9	TRBJ1-1	medium-sized	CASSAGQQNTEAFF
TRBV6-5	TRBJ1-2	medium-sized	CATTGVDNYGYTF
TRBV6-6	TRBJ2-1	medium-sized	CASSFGTGASSYNEQFF
TRBV20-1	TRBJ2-1	NA	CSASEYNEQFF
TRBV10-2	TRBJ2-7	NA	CASSDRTYEQYF
TRBV29-1	TRBJ2-7	medium-sized	CSVVQSSYEQYF
TRBV6-1	TRBJ2-3	medium-sized	CASSKQGRGTDTQYF
TRBV20-1	TRBJ1-1	NA	CSARAPGTGGARTEAFF
TRBV6-1	TRBJ1-2	NA	CASSEDLQGSGYTF
TRBV6-1	TRBJ2-3	NA	CASARWASGQDTQYF
TRBV7-2	TRBJ2-2	medium-sized	CASSALLAENTGELFF
TRBV7-2	TRBJ2-7	medium-sized	CASSRGTSGRFYEQYF